One and the same sample provided the 2 T cell receptor beta chains below, sequenced in a study of blood T cell repertoires in COVID-19. Sequencing used immunoSEQ multiplex PCR; TCRdb keeps in-frame clones, though not all of them. In the table there are fewer than 500,000 clones, around nine tenths of which are singletons. The sample consisted of peripheral blood. The source of these receptors is a man aged 18-30 years with COVID-19, enrolled during active disease.

The chain has TRBV24-1 and TRBJ2-3; D is possibly TRBD2 (5 bases). Germline CDR1 KGHDR, CDR2 SFDVKD. V shed 10 bases and J shed 4 bases, with 14 bases lying between them. CDR3 size: 13 residues. The CDR3 region is CATGLGGADTQYF. Written as DNA, the CDR3 is TGTGCCACTGGACTCGGAGGCGCAGATACGCAGTATTTT.

This chain links TRBV11-1 with TRBJ1-2; D might be TRBD1 (6 bases). The CDR3 is 14 residues long. The germline V gene has CDR1 SGHAT and CDR2 FQDESV (reference sequence). V shed 6 bases and J shed 7 bases, with 18 bases lying between them. CDR3 bases: TGTGCCAGCAGATCGGACAGCCCGAAGGGTGGCTACACCTTC. Protein product: CASRSDSPKGGYTF.